These 25 T cell receptor beta chains were all obtained from the same sample, sequenced in a study of T-cell reconstitution after alpha-beta-depleted transplantation in children. This sample's TCRbeta library carried unique molecular identifier barcodes. TCRdb reprocessed the PCR reads via MiXCR and lists one record per CDR3 protein. This table holds approximately 190,000 distinct CDR3 sequences, about 8.7% found once. Sequencing was performed on PBMCs, mostly from graft donor cells, taken 360 days after TCRalphabeta/CD19-depleted stem cell transplant. These receptors originate from a male patient between 2 and 9 years old who had a stem cell transplant for acute myeloid leukemia, so the T cells may come from the graft donor.

This clonotype has a handful of counts. The chain couples TRBV2 to TRBJ1-1, with D possibly matching TRBD1 (6 bases). The CDR3 has 15 amino acids. V was cut by 6 bases and J by 4 bases, with 18 bases left in between. Per germline, CDR1 SNHLY and CDR2 FYNNEI. The CDR3: CASRDRTAGGTEAFF. CDR3 bases: TGTGCCAGCAGGGATCGGACAGCCGGGGGCACTGAAGCTTTCTTT.

This clonotype came up a few times. The J gene is TRBJ2-7, the V gene TRBV5-1; D might be TRBD1 (6 bases). Deletions cut 0 bases from V and 2 bases from J, with 9 bases between. The CDR3 is 14 residues long. Looked up from germline, CDR1 is SGHRS and CDR2 is YFSETQ. This CDR3 reads CASSLGQETYEQYF. DNA for the CDR3: TGCGCCAGCAGCTTGGGACAGGAGACCTACGAGCAGTACTTC. The whole variable domain, remainder taken from reference TRBV5-1 and TRBJ2-7, is KAGVTQTPRYLIKTRGQQVTLSCSPISGHRSVSWYQQTPGQGLQFLFEYFSETQRNKGNFPGRFSGRQFSNSRSEMNVSTLELGDSALYLCASSLGQETYEQYFGPGTRLTVT.

This chain uses TRBV6-2 or TRBV6-3 with TRBJ1-1; perhaps TRBD1 as D (6 bases). The length of the CDR3 is 16 residues. V gave up 6 bases and J gave up 4 bases, with 21 bases separating them. CDR1 and CDR2 (germline): MNHEY, SVGEGT. The CDR3 is CASRAKKGGKITEAFF. The CDR3 DNA reads as TGTGCCAGCAGAGCCAAAAAGGGGGGGAAGATCACTGAAGCTTTCTTT.

The chain couples TRBV5-1 to TRBJ2-7; D call uncertain. V was pared by 10 bases and J by 6 bases, with 11 bases between. Germline V CDR1 and CDR2: SGHRS, YFSETQ. CDR3 length: 10 amino acids. This chain's CDR3 is CAALGCEQYV. The CDR3 DNA is TGCGCCGCCCTAGGGTGCGAGCAGTACGTC.

This clonotype came up a few times. V is TRBV7-2 and J is TRBJ1-2; possible D gene TRBD1, 5 bases. The CDR3 is 14 residues long. V gave up 5 bases and J gave up 4 bases, with 14 bases separating them. In germline, CDR1 is SGHTA, CDR2 FQGNSA. The CDR3 spells CASSTGVGGYGYTF. The CDR3 DNA reads TGTGCCAGCAGCACGGGGGTGGGTGGCTATGGCTACACCTTC.

This chain uses TRBV21-1 with TRBJ2-1; the table's D gene call, TRBD1, was not cross checked with the DNA. TRBV21-1 is flagged as a pseudogene. The CDR3 has 20 residues. The CDR3 DNA reads TGTGCCAGCAGCAAAGTCGGCAGATACACCCCCCCTCGAGACCACAATGAGCAGTTCTTC. Translated, it gives CASSKVGRYTPPRDHNEQFF.

V gene TRBV7-2 combines with J gene TRBJ2-1; D not resolved. The V end was cut by 5 bases, the J end by 9 bases, with 17 bases between. The CDR3 loop spans 14 amino acids. Germline V gene lookup returns CDR1 SGHTA and CDR2 FQGNSA. CDR3 nucleotides: TGTGCCAGCAGCCCGCGGTCTGGGAACGGTGAGCAGTTCTTC. Translating gives CASSPRSGNGEQFF.

This clonotype was seen more than once but under ten times. The gene calls are TRBV6-1 and TRBJ1-5; the D is unclear. Germline lookup yields CDR1 MNHNS and CDR2 SASEGT. Trimming pared 0 bases from V and 12 bases from J, leaving 9 bases between. This CDR3 spans 12 amino acids. The CDR3 region is CASSEARDRQHF. In DNA, the CDR3 is TGTGCCAGCAGTGAAGCCCGCGATCGCCAGCATTTT.

This clonotype was detected a few times. The genes are TRBV20-1 and TRBJ1-1; unclear D gene. Germline V gene data show CDR1 as DFQATT and CDR2 as SNEGSKA (reference sequence). CDR3 size: 14 residues. V lost 1 base and J lost 1, with 10 bases in between. DNA of the CDR3: TGCAGTGCTAGAGGTCGGAATCCGAACACTGAAGCTTTCTTT. Encoded protein: CSARGRNPNTEAFF.

This clonotype occurred many times. The V call is TRBV30, the J call TRBJ2-3; 8 positions agree with TRBD1. CDR1 and CDR2 (germline): GTSNPN, SVGIG (reference sequence). There are 16 residues in the CDR3. J gave up 3 bases and V 0 bases, and 8 bases lay outside the gene matches. In DNA form, the CDR3 reads TGTGCCTGGAGTGTACTTACAGGGGGTTGGACAGATACGCAGTATTTT. As protein: CAWSVLTGGWTDTQYF.

This clonotype was observed a few times. The chain recombines TRBV29-1 with TRBJ2-1; TRBD1 matches at 8 bases. Germline-derived CDR1 and CDR2 are SQVTM and ANQGSEA. This CDR3 comprises 14 residues. J lost 8 bases, V lost 6 bases, and 12 bases had no gene match. CDR3 amino acids: CSVWTGIRWDEQFF. Here the CDR3 DNA reads TGCAGCGTCTGGACAGGGATAAGGTGGGATGAGCAGTTCTTC.

The CDR3 bases are TGCGCCAGCAGCTCGGGGGACAGCTCCTACGAGCAGTACTTC. Protein: CASSSGDSSYEQYF. V and J are TRBV5-1 and TRBJ2-7; D may be TRBD1 (7 bases). The germline V gene has CDR1 SGHRS and CDR2 YFSETQ. There are 14 residues in the CDR3. V was clipped by 3 bases and J by 0 bases, with 10 bases between them.

Concerning this clonotype: The conserved phenylalanine or tryptophan is not found at the CDR3 terminus, so this likely reflects a read error. The chain joins TRBV5-1 to TRBJ2-1, with TRBD2 identical over 8 bases. J gave up 6 bases and V 7 bases, and 9 bases lay outside the gene matches. The CDR3 has 14 amino acids. CDR1 SGHRS and CDR2 YFSETQ come from the germline V gene. Here the CDR3 reads CASRTSGIFNEQFY. The DNA for the CDR3 is TGCGCCAGCCGCACTAGCGGAATTTTCAATGAGCAGTTCTAC.

This clonotype has ten or more counts. The V call is TRBV6-1, the J call TRBJ1-1; possible D gene TRBD1, 6 bases. This CDR3 comprises 17 residues. Germline lookup yields CDR1 MNHNS and CDR2 SASEGT. Trimming left V 4 bases short and J 0 bases short, with 18 bases between. The CDR3 here is CASSAQGRSAMNTEAFF. The CDR3 nucleotides are TGTGCCAGCAGTGCACAGGGCCGCTCCGCAATGAACACTGAAGCTTTCTTT.

This clonotype has a count of ten or more. The chain is built from TRBV5-1 and TRBJ2-3; 11 bases are a match to TRBD2. Germline CDR1 SGHRS, CDR2 YFSETQ. The ends lost 1 base at V and 2 bases at J; junction bases unmatched: 9. This CDR3 comprises 18 residues. The CDR3 loop reads CASSLTLAGGRSTDTQYF. CDR3 coding DNA: TGCGCCAGCAGCTTGACCCTAGCGGGAGGCCGGTCCACAGATACGCAGTATTTT. The full variable domain, completed using reference TRBV5-1 and TRBJ2-3, is KAGVTQTPRYLIKTRGQQVTLSCSPISGHRSVSWYQQTPGQGLQFLFEYFSETQRNKGNFPGRFSGRQFSNSRSEMNVSTLELGDSALYLCASSLTLAGGRSTDTQYFGPGTRLTVL.

This clonotype was counted ten times or more. The chain has TRBV14 and TRBJ2-2; TRBD2 agrees at 10 bases. The CDR3 runs 18 residues. Germline lookup yields CDR1 SGHDN and CDR2 FVKESK. V lost 6 bases, J lost 2 bases, and 12 bases stayed unmatched. The CDR3 nucleotides are TGTGCCAGCAGTCCAAGGGTCAGGACTAGCGGAAACACCGGGGAGCTGTTTTTT. Translated: CASSPRVRTSGNTGELFF.

This clonotype occurred many times. This chain links TRBV20-1 with TRBJ2-4; TRBD1 agrees at 9 bases. The junction had 6 bases not matched to a gene; V was cut back by 3 bases and J by 6 bases. The CDR3 consists of 14 residues. Germline values: CDR1 DFQATT, CDR2 SNEGSKA (reference sequence). The CDR3 loop is CSASGQGRRNIQYF. For the CDR3, the DNA is TGCAGTGCTAGCGGACAGGGGAGGAGAAACATTCAGTACTTC.

This clonotype was observed many times. The gene calls are TRBV12-3 or TRBV12-4 and TRBJ2-1; 10 bases map to TRBD2. The CDR3 is 15 residues long. With 2 bases clipped from V and 5 bases from J, the junction kept 3 bases outside the gene matches. The CDR3 DNA is TGTGCCAGCAGTTTAAGGACTAGCGGACACAATGAGCAGTTCTTC. Translation gives CASSLRTSGHNEQFF.

This clonotype was seen a handful of times. The rearrangement links TRBV30 to TRBJ2-7; D remains unclear. The length of the CDR3 is 11 residues. V was pared by 3 bases and J by 4 bases, with 7 bases between. In germline, CDR1 is GTSNPN, CDR2 SVGIG (reference sequence). The DNA of the CDR3 is TGTGCCTGGAGCCACAGTTACGAGCAGTACTTC. Translating gives CAWSHSYEQYF.

This clonotype was recorded many times. V and J are TRBV6-5 and TRBJ2-5; TRBD1 matches 8 bases. The CDR3 sequence is 18 residues long. The V segment lost 0 bases and the J segment 2 bases; nucleotides outside the gene matches: 11. Germline V gene data show CDR1 as MNHEY and CDR2 as SVGAGI. The CDR3 nucleotides are TGTGCCAGCAGTTACTCACAGGGGGAGTTTGAGGATCAAGAGACCCAGTACTTC. It yields the protein CASSYSQGEFEDQETQYF.

This clonotype was found many times. The chain employs TRBV3-1 and TRBJ1-1, with D possibly matching TRBD1 (5 bases). Germline assignment: CDR1 LGHDT and CDR2 YNNKEL (reference sequence). The CDR3 contains 13 residues. V lost 3 bases and J lost 4, with 9 bases in between. The CDR3 nucleotides read TGTGCCAGCAGCCATGCGGGGACCACTGAAGCTTTCTTT. Amino acid sequence: CASSHAGTTEAFF. Full variable domain (rest looked up from reference TRBV3-1 and TRBJ1-1): DTAVSQTPKYLVTQMGNDKSIKCEQNLGHDTMYWYKQDSKKFLKIMFSYNNKELIINETVPNRFSPKSPDKAHLNLHINSLELGDSAVYFCASSHAGTTEAFFGQGTRLTVV.

This chain joins TRBV5-1 and TRBJ2-7, with 11 bases fitting TRBD2. The CDR3 contains 16 residues. V dropped 4 bases and J dropped 3; count of bases not matched to a gene: 9. Per the germline V gene, CDR1 is SGHRS and CDR2 is YFSETQ. This CDR3 is CASSTSTSGAYYEQYF. The CDR3 coding sequence is TGCGCCAGCAGCACCTCGACTAGCGGGGCTTACTACGAGCAGTACTTC.

The rearrangement uses TRBV12-3 or TRBV12-4 and TRBJ1-2; TRBD1 might be the D (5 bases). This CDR3 comprises 18 residues. V lost 3 bases, J lost 0 bases, and 20 bases lay in between. This CDR3 reads CASSFRQGSVPANYGYTF. DNA for the CDR3: TGTGCCAGCAGTTTTAGGCAGGGTTCAGTTCCAGCTAACTATGGCTACACCTTC.

V is TRBV12-3 or TRBV12-4 and J is TRBJ2-7, with D possibly TRBD1 on 5 matching bases. Trimming shortened V by 8 bases and J by 3 bases, and 26 bases separated the two germline ends. The CDR3 sequence is 17 residues long. The CDR3 protein is CASGPPTAGIRYYEQYV. The CDR3 DNA reads as TGTGCCAGCGGACCGCCGACCGCAGGGATACGCTACTACGAGCAGTACGTC.

V gene TRBV4-2 combines with J gene TRBJ2-3; D is ambiguous. V lost 1 base and J lost 6, with 8 bases in between. Germline CDR1 and CDR2: LGHNA and YNFKEQ. This CDR3 has 13 amino acids. CDR3 nucleotides: TGTGCCAGCAGCCAAGGGACCTACGATACGCAGTATTTT. Translated: CASSQGTYDTQYF.